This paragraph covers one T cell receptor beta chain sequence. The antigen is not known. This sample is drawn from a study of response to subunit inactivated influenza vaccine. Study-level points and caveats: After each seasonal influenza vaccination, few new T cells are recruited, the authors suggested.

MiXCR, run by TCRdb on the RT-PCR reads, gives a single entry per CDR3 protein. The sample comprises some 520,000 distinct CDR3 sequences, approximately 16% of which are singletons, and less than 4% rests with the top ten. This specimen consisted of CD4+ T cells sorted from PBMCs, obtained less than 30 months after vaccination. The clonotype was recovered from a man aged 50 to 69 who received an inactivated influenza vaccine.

The CDR3 region has the DNA TGTGCCAGCAGCCAAGATATCAGGGCCGGGAGCTACGAGCAGTACTTC. Residues: CASSQDIRAGSYEQYF. This rearrangement joins TRBV4-2 to TRBJ2-7; D is perhaps TRBD2 (6 bases). The CDR3 length is 16 residues. Germline CDR1 reads LGHNA; CDR2 reads YNFKEQ. Trimming shortened V by 0 bases and J by 3 bases, and 15 bases separated the two germline ends.